The clone carrying this T cell receptor beta chain was found many times. What it binds is not known. This sample is drawn from a study of post-analysis software for immune sequencing data. General study points: Four to six TRBV segments were more frequent in patients than controls; TRBV5-6, TRBV5-1 and TRBV20-1 belonged to this group.

The germline V gene encodes CDR1 SGHVS and CDR2 FNYEAQ. J was trimmed by 7 bases and V by 1 base; bases with no gene match: 6. The length of the CDR3 is 14 residues. The TCR beta cDNA libraries contained unique molecular identifiers. TCRdb passed the PCR reads through MiXCR, listing each CDR3 protein once. The sample carries approximately 350,000 distinct CDR3 sequences, less than 40% recorded once. This chain links TRBV7-6 with TRBJ2-7, with TRBD2 identical over 8 bases. The sequence was obtained from a girl aged 5-17 years with multiple sclerosis. The sample taken for sequencing was blood. CDR3 sequence (DNA): TGTGCCAGCAGCTTAGGCGCGGGGGGCCGGGAGCAGTACTTC. It codes for CASSLGAGGREQYF.